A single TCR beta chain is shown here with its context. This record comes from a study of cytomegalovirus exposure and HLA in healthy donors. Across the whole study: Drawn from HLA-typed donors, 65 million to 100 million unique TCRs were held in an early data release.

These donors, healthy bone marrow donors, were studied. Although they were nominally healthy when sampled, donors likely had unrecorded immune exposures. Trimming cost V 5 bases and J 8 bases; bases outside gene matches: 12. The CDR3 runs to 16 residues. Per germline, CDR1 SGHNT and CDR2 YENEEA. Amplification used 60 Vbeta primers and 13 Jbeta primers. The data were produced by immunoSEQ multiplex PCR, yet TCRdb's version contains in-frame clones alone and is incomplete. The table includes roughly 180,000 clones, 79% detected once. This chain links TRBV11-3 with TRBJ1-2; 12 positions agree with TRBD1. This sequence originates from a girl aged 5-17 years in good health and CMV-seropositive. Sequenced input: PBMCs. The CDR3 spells CASSPGTGGGKNGYTF. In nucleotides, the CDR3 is TGTGCCAGCAGCCCCGGGACAGGGGGCGGAAAAAACGGCTACACCTTC.